This T cell receptor (beta chain) was sequenced in a study of control samples from healthy donors and cancer patients. The assay was immunoSEQ multiplex PCR, and TCRdb's table has in-frame clones only and misses some. The sample consists of about 190,000 clones, approximately 90% of them appearing once. This TCR derives from a man under 40 in good health. Sequenced input: blood.

CDR3 in amino acids: CAWSVGANQPQHF. CDR3 in DNA: TGTGCCTGGAGTGTTGGGGCAAATCAGCCCCAGCATTTT. This chain links TRBV30 with TRBJ1-5; a possible D gene is TRBD1 (5 bases). V was pared by 0 bases and J by 4 bases, with 7 bases between. Germline V CDR1 and CDR2: GTSNPN, SVGIG (reference sequence). The CDR3 is 13 residues long.